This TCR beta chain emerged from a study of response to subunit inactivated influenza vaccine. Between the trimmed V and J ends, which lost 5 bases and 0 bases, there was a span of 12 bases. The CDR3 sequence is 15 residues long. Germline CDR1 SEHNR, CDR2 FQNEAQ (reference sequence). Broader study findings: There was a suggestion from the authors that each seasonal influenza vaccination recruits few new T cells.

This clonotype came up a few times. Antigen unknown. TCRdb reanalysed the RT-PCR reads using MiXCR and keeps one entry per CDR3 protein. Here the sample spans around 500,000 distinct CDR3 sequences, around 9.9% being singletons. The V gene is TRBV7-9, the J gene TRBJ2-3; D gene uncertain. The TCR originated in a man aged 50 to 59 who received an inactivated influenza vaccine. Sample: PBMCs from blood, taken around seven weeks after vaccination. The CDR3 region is CASSPALGSTDTQYF. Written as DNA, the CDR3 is TGTGCCAGCAGCCCAGCCCTGGGCAGCACAGATACGCAGTATTTT.